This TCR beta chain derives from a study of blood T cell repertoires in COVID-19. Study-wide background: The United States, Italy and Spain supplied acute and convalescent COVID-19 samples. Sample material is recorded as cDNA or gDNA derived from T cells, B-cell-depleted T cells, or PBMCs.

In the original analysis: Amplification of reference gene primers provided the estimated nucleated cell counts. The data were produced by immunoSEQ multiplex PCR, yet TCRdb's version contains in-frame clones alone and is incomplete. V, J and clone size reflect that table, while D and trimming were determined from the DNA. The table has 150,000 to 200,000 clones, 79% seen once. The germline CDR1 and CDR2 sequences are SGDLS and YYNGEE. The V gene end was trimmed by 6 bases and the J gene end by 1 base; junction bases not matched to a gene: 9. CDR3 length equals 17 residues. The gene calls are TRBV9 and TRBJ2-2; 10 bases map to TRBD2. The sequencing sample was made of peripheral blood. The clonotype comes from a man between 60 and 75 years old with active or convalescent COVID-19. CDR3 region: CASTAPASGGNTGELFF. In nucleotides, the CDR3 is TGTGCCAGCACCGCCCCGGCTAGCGGGGGGAACACCGGGGAGCTGTTTTTT.